The clone carrying this T cell receptor (beta chain) was counted a few times. Participants had their cohort set by participant-reported clinical history. People in the exposed group encountered a COVID-19 case within 2 weeks before entering the study. This entry is derived from a study of blood T cell repertoires in COVID-19. The overall study: Sources were T cells, B-cell-depleted T cells, or PBMCs; the material itself was cDNA or gDNA.

Profiled with immunoSEQ multiplex PCR; TCRdb holds only in-frame clones, not every one. The data hold some 340,000 clones, with more than 85% observed a single time. The CDR3 sequence is 15 residues long. Germline lookup yields CDR1 SGHTA and CDR2 FQGNSA. V shed 5 bases and J shed 4 bases, with 17 bases lying between them. This chain connects TRBV7-2 to TRBJ1-2; perhaps TRBD1 as D (5 bases). Material: PBMCs or T cells enriched from blood (not recorded which). The receptor's source is a woman younger than 45 who had been exposed to COVID-19. The CDR3 region has the DNA TGTGCCAGCAGCCCCACGACATCGGGGGTCTATGGCTACACCTTC. It is translated as CASSPTTSGVYGYTF.